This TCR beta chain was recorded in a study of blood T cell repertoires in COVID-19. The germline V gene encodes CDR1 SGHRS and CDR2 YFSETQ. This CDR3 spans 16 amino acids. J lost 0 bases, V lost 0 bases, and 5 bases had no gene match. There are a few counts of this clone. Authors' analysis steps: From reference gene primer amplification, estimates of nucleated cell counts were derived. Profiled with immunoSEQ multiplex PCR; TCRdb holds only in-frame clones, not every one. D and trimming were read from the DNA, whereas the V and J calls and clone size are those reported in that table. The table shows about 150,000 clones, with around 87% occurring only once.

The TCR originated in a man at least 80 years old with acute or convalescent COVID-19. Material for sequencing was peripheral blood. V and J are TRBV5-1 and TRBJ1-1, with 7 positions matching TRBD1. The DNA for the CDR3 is TGCGCCAGCAGCTTGGATGGACAGGCGATGAACACTGAAGCTTTCTTT. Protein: CASSLDGQAMNTEAFF.